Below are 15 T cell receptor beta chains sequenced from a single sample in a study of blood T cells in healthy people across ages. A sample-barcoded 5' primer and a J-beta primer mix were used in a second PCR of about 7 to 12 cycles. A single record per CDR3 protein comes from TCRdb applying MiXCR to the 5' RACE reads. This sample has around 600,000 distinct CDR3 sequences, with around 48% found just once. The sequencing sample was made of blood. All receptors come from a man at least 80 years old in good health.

For the CDR3, the DNA is TGTGCCAGCAGGAAGAGCGTGGAAGGCTATGGCTACACCTTC. Its translation is CASRKSVEGYGYTF. The J gene is TRBJ1-2, the V gene TRBV6-2 or TRBV6-3; D not certain. The length of the CDR3 is 14 residues. Trimming took off 6 bases at V and 4 bases at J, with 15 bases between the two ends. Germline loops: CDR1 MNHEY, CDR2 SVGEGT.

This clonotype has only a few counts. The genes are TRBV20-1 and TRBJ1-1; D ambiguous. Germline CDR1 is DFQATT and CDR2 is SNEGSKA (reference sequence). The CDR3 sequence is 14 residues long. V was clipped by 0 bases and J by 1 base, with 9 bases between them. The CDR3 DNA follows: TGCAGTGCTAGAGATCCTCGTGGGAACACTGAAGCTTTCTTT. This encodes CSARDPRGNTEAFF.

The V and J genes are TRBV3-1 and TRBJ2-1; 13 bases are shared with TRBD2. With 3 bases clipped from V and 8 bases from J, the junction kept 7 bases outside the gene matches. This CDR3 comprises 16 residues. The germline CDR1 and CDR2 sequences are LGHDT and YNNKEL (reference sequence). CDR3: CASSQDPGLAGYEQFF. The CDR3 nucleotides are TGTGCCAGCAGCCAGGACCCGGGACTAGCGGGGTATGAGCAGTTCTTC.

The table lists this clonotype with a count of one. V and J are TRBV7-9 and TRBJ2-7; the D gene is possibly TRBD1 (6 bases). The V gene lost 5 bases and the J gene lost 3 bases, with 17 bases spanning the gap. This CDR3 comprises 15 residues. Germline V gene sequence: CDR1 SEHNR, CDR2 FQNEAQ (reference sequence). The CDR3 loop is CASSPLVQGFYEQYF. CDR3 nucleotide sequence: TGTGCCAGCAGCCCGCTGGTACAGGGTTTCTACGAGCAGTACTTC.

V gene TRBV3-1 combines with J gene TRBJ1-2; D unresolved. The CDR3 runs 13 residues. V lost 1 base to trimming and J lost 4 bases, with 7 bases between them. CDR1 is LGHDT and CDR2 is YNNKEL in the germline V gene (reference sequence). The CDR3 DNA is TGTGCCAGCAGCCAAGCGCAGCCCTATGGCTACACCTTC. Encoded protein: CASSQAQPYGYTF.

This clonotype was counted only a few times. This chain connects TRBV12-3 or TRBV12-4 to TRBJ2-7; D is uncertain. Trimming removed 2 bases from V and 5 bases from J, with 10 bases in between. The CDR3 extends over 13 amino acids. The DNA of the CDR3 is TGTGCCAGCAGTTTATACGACGAGGACGAGCAGTACTTC. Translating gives CASSLYDEDEQYF.

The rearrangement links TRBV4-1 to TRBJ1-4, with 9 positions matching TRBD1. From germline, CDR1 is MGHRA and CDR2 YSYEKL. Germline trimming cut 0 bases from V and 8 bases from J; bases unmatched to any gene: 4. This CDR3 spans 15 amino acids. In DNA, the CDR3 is TGCGCCAGCAGCCAAGAGGGACAGGGAAGGGAAAAACTGTTTTTT. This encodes CASSQEGQGREKLFF.

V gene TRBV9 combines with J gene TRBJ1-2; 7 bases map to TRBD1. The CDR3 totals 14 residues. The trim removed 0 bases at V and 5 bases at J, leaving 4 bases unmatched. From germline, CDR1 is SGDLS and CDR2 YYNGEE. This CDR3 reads CASSVGDRAYGYTF. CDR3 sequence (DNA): TGTGCCAGCAGCGTAGGAGACAGGGCGTATGGCTACACCTTC.

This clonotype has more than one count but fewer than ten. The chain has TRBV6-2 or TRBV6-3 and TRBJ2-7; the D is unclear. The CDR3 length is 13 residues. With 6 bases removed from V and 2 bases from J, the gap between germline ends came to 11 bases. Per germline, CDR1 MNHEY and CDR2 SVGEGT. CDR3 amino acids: CASSRTQPYEQYF. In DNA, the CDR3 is TGTGCCAGCAGCCGAACACAACCCTACGAGCAGTACTTC.

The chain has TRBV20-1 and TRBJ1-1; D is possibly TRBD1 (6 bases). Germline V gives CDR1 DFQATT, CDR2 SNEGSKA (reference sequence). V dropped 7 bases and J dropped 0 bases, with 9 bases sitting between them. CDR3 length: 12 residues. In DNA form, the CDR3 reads TGCAGTGGAAACAGGGTGAACACTGAAGCTTTCTTT. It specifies CSGNRVNTEAFF.

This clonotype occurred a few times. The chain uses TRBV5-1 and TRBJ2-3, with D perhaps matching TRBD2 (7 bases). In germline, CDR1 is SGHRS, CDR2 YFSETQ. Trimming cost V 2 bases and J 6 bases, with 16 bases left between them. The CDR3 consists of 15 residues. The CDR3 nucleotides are TGCGCCAGCAGCTTCGGCGCGGGGGCCGGGGATACGCAGTATTTT. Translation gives CASSFGAGAGDTQYF.

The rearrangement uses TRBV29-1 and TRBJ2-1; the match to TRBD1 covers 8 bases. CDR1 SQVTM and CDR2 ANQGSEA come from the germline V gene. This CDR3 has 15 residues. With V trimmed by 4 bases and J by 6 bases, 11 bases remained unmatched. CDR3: CSVGMDRASGNEQFF. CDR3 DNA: TGCAGCGTTGGCATGGACAGGGCTTCTGGCAATGAGCAGTTCTTC.

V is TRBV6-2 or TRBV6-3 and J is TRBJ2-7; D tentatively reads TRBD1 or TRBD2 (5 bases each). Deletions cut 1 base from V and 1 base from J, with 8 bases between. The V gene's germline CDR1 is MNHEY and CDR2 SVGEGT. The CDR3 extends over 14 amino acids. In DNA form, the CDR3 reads TGTGCCAGCAGTTACTGGGACGGGTCCTACGAGCAGTACTTC. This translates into CASSYWDGSYEQYF.

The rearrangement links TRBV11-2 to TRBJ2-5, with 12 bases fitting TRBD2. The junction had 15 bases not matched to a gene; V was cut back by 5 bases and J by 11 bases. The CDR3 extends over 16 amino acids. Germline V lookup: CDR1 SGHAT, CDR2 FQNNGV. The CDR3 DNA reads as TGTGCCAGCAGCCAACCGACTAGCGGGAGAATCAATAAGCAGTACTTC. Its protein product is CASSQPTSGRINKQYF.

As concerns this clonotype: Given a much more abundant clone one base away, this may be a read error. This chain's CDR3 is CSVEEGLGCTF. CDR3 coding DNA: TGCAGCGTTGAAGAAGGACTTGGCTGCACCTTC. This rearrangement joins TRBV29-1 to TRBJ1-2; D not certain. Germline values: CDR1 SQVTM, CDR2 ANQGSEA. The CDR3 sequence is 11 residues long. Full variable domain (outside the CDR3, taken from reference TRBV29-1 and TRBJ1-2): SAVISQKPSRDICQRGTSLTIQCQVDSQVTMMFWYRQQPGQSLTLIATANQGSEATYESGFVIDKFPISRPNLTFSTLTVSNMSPEDSSIYLCSVEEGLGCTFGSGTRLTVV.